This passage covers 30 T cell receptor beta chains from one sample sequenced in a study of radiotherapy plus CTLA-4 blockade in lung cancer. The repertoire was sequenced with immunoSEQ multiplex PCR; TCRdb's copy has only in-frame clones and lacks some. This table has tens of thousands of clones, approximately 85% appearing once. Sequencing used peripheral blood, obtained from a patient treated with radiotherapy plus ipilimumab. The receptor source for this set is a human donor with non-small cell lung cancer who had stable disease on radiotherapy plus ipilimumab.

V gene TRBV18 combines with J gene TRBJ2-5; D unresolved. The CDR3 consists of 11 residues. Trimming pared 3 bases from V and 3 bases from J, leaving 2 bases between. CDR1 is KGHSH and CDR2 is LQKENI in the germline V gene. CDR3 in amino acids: CASSPKETQYF. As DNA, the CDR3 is TGTGCCAGCTCACCCAAAGAGACCCAGTACTTC.

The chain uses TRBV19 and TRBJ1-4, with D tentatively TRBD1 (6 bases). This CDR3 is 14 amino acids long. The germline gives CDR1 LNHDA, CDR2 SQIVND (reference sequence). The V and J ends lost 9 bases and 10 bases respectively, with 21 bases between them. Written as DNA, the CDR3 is TGTGCCAGCATGCAACAGGGCCTCCGAGGAAAACTGTTTTTT. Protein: CASMQQGLRGKLFF.

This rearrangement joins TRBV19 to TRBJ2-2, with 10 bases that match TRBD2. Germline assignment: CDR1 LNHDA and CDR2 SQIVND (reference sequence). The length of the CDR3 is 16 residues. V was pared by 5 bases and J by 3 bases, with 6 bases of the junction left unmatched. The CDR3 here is CASSDPSGSDTGELFF. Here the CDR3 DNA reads TGTGCCAGTAGTGATCCTAGCGGGAGCGACACCGGGGAGCTGTTTTTT.

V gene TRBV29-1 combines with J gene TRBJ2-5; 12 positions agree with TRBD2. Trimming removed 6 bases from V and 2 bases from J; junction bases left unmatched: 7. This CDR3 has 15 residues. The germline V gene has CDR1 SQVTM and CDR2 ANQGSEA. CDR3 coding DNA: TGCAGCGTCCCCGGGACTAGCGGGCTTCAAGAGACCCAGTACTTC. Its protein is CSVPGTSGLQETQYF.

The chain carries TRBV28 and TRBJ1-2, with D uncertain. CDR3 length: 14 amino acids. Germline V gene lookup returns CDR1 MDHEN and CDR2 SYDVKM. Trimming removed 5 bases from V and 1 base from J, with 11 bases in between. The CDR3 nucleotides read TGTGCCAGCAGTACTAGTCTGTTTAACTATGGCTACACCTTC. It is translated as CASSTSLFNYGYTF.

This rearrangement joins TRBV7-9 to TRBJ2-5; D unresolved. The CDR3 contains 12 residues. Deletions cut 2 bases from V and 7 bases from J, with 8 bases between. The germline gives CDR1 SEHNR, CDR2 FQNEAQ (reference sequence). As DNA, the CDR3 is TGTGCCAGCAGCTTAAACTTCGGGACCCAGTACTTC. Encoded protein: CASSLNFGTQYF.

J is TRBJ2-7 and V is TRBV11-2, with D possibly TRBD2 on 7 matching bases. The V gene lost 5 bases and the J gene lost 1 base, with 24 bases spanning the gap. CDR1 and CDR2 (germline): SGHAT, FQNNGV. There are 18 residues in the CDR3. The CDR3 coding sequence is TGTGCCAGCAGCACGATTAGGGGGGAGTGGCGGGAGTCCTACGAGCAGTACTTC. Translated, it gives CASSTIRGEWRESYEQYF.

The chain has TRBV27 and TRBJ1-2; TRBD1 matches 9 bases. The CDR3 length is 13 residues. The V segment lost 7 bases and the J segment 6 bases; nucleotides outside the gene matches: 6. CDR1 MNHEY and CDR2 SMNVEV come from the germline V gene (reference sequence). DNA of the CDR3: TGTGCCAGCAAGCCAAGGGACAGGGATGGCTACACCTTC. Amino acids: CASKPRDRDGYTF.

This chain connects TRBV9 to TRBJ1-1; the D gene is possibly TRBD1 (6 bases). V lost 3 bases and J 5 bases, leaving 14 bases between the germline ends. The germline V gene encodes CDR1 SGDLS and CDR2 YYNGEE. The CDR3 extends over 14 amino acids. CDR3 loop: CASSADSSRTEAFF. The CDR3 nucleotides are TGTGCCAGCAGCGCGGACAGTTCAAGGACTGAAGCTTTCTTT.

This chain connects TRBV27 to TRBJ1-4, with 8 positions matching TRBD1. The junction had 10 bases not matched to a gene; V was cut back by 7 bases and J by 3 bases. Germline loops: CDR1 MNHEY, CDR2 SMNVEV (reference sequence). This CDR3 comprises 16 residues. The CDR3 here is CASNGTGGLANEKLFF. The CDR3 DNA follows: TGTGCCAGCAACGGAACAGGGGGATTGGCTAATGAAAAACTGTTTTTT.

Written as DNA, the CDR3 is TGCGCCAGCAGCTGGGAGGGGGTCGGCTCGTCCGAGCAGTACTTC. It specifies CASSWEGVGSSEQYF. The V gene is TRBV5-1, the J gene TRBJ2-7, with TRBD2 as a possible D gene (7 bases). Germline values: CDR1 SGHRS, CDR2 YFSETQ. Trimming shortened V by 3 bases and J by 6 bases, and 19 bases separated the two germline ends. The CDR3 runs to 15 residues.

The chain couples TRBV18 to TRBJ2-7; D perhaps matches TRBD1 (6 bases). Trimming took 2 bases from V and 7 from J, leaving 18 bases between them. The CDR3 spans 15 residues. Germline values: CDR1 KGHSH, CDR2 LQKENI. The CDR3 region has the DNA TGTGCCAGCTCACCAGTGACAGGTTATCGCTTAGAGCAGTACTTC. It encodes CASSPVTGYRLEQYF.

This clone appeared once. In DNA form, the CDR3 reads TGTGCCAGCTTTCCTAGCGGGGCCTACAATGAGCAGTTCTTC. It specifies CASFPSGAYNEQFF. The chain carries TRBV18 and TRBJ2-1; 9 bases align to TRBD2. The CDR3 is made up of 14 amino acids. CDR1 is KGHSH and CDR2 is LQKENI in the germline V gene. Trimming at V came to 7 bases and at J to 2 bases, leaving 3 bases not matched to a gene.

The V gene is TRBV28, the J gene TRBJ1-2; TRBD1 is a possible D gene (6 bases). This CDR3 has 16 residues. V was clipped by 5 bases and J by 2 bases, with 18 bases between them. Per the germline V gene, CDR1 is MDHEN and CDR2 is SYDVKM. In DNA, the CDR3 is TGTGCCAGCAGTCCCTCAGGGCAGGGGATCAACTATGGCTACACCTTC. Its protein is CASSPSGQGINYGYTF.

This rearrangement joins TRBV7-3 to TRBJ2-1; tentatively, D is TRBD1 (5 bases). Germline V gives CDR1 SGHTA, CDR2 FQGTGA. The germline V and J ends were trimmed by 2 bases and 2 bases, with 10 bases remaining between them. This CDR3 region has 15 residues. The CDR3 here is CASSLALGAYNEQFF. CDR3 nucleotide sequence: TGTGCCAGCAGCTTAGCCCTAGGGGCCTACAATGAGCAGTTCTTC.

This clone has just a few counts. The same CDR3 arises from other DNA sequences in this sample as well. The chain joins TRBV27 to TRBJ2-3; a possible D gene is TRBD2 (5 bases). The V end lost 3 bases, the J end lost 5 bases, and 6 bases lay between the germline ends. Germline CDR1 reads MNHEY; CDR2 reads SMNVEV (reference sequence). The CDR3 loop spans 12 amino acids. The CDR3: CASSFRGDTQYF. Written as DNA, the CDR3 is TGTGCCAGCAGTTTCCGGGGAGATACGCAGTATTTT.

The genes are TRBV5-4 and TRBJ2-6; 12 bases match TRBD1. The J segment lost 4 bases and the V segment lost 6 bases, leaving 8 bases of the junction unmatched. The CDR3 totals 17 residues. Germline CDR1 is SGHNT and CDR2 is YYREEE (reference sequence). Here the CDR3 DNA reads TGTGCCAGCATCCCGGGACAGGGGGCGACAGGGGCCAACGTCCTGACTTTC. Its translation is CASIPGQGATGANVLTF.

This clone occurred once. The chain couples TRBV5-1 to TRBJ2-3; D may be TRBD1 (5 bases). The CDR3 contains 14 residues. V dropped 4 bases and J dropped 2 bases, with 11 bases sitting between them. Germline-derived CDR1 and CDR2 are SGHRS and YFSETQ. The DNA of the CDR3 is TGCGCCAGCAGCATAGACAGTGACACAGATACGCAGTATTTT. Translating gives CASSIDSDTDTQYF.

The CDR3 DNA is TGTGCCAGCAGCCCTCGGGGGGCAACTAATGAAAAACTGTTTTTT. Translating gives CASSPRGATNEKLFF. This chain links TRBV9 with TRBJ1-4; D perhaps matches TRBD1 (5 bases). V gave up 4 bases and J gave up 0 bases, with 10 bases separating them. Germline values: CDR1 SGDLS, CDR2 YYNGEE. This CDR3 is built from 15 residues.

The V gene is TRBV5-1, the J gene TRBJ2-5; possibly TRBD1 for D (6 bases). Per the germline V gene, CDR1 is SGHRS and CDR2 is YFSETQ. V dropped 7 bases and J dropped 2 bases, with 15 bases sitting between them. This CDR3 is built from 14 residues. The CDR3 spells CASGTTGLQETQYF. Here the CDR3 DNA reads TGCGCCAGCGGGACGACAGGCCTACAAGAGACCCAGTACTTC.

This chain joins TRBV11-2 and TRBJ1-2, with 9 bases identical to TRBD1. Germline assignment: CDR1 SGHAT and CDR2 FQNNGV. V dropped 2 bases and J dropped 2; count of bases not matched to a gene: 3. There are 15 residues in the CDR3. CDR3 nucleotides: TGTGCCAGCAGCTTAACAGGGGGCGCGAACTATGGCTACACCTTC. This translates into CASSLTGGANYGYTF.

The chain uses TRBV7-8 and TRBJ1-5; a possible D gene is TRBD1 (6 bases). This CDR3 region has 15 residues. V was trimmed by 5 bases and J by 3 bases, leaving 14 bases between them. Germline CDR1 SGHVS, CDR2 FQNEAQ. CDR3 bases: TGTGCCAGCAGCCCGGGACACATATTCAATCAGCCCCAGCATTTT. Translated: CASSPGHIFNQPQHF.

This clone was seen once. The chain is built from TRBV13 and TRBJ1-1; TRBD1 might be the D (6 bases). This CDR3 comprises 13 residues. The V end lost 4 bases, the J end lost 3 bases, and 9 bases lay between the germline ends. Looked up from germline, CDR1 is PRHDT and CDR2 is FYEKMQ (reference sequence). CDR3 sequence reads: CASSSPGDTEAFF. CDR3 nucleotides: TGTGCCAGCAGCTCCCCAGGGGACACTGAAGCTTTCTTT. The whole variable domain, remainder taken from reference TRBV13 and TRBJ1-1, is AAGVIQSPRHLIKEKRETATLKCYPIPRHDTVYWYQQGPGQDPQFLISFYEKMQSDKGSIPDRFSAQQFSDYHSELNMSSLELGDSALYFCASSSPGDTEAFFGQGTRLTVV.

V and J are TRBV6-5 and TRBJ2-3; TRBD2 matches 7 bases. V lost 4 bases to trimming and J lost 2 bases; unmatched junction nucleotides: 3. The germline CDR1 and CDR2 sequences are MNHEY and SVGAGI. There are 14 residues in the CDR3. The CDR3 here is CASSSSGYTDTQYF. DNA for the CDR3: TGTGCCAGCAGTTCTAGCGGCTACACAGATACGCAGTATTTT.

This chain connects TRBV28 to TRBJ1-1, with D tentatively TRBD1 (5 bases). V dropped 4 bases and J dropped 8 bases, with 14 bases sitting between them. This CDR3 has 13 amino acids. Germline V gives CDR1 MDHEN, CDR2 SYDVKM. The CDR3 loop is CASSSRRRDEAFF. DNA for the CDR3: TGTGCCAGCAGTTCTAGGCGGCGGGACGAAGCTTTCTTT.

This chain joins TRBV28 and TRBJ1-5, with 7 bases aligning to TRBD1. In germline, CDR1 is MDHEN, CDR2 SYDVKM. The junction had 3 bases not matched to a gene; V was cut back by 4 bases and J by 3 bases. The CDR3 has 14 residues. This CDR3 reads CASSSGTVNQPQHF. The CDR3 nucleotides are TGTGCCAGCAGTTCTGGGACAGTCAATCAGCCCCAGCATTTT. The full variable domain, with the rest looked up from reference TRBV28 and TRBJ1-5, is DVKVTQSSRYLVKRTGEKVFLECVQDMDHENMFWYRQDPGLGLRLIYFSYDVKMKEKGDIPEGYSVSREKKERFSLILESASTNQTSMYLCASSSGTVNQPQHFGDGTRLSIL.

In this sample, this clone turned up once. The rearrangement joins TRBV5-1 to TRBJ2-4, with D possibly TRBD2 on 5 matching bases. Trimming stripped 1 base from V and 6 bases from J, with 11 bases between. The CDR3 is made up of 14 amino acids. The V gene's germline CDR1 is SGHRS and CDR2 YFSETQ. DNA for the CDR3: TGCGCCAGCAGCTTGAACGGGATAGGAAACATTCAGTACTTC. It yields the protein CASSLNGIGNIQYF.

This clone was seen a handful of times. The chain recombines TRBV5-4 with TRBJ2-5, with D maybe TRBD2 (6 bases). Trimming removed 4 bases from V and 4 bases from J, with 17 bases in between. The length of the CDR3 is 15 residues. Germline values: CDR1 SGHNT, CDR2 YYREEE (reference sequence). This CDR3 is CASSVPGLGGETQYF. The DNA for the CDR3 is TGTGCCAGCAGCGTCCCGGGTTTGGGAGGAGAGACCCAGTACTTC.

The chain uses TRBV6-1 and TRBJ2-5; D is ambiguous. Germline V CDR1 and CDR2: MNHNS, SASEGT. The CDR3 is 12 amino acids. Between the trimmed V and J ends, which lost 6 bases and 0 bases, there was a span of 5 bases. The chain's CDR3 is CASSIHQETQYF. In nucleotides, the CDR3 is TGTGCCAGCAGCATCCACCAAGAGACCCAGTACTTC.

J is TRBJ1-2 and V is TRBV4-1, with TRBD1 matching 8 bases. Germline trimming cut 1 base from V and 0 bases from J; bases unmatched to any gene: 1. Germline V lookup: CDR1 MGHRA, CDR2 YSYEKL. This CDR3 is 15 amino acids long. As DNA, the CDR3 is TGCGCCAGCAGCCAAGGGACAGGGTCTAACTATGGCTACACCTTC. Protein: CASSQGTGSNYGYTF.